The subject of this entry is one T cell receptor beta chain. Its antigen is unidentified. TCRdb's copy holds only in-frame clones and misses some; the assay was immunoSEQ multiplex PCR. The sample holds around 320,000 clones, roughly 86% seen once. Treatment of the sample: some 19 received Ad26.COV2.S at low or high dose, single or two shots; several received placebo; per-sample allocation not given. It was on day 63 after the first vaccine or placebo injection that samples were taken. The data were taken from a study of Ad26.COV2.S vaccination and SARS-CoV-2 variants. Whole-study context: Vaccine-arm donor from the placebo-controlled COV1001 Ad26.COV2.S trial.

The CDR3 has 13 residues. V lost 7 bases to trimming and J lost 2 bases; unmatched junction nucleotides: 3. CDR1 is SGHTA, CDR2 FQGNSA, per germline. Notes on the study in general: Vaccinees displayed broader spike-specific TCR repertoires than placebo recipients. Measures of TCR breadth and depth may have fallen short of total T cell responses. Comparability of non-spike TCR breadth was observed across vaccine and placebo recipients.

This sequence joins TRBV7-2 and TRBJ2-7; 9 positions agree with TRBD1. The TCR comes from a person aged 18-65 years who received the Ad26.COV2.S COVID-19 vaccine or a placebo. Sequenced material: peripheral blood, taken in a trial of Ad26.COV2.S vaccine versus placebo. CDR3 protein: CASKGQGPYEQYF. Here the CDR3 DNA reads TGTGCCAGCAAGGGACAGGGTCCCTACGAGCAGTACTTC.